This TCR beta chain comes out of a study of CD8+CD57+ T cells in acquired aplastic anemia. Turning to the study itself: The mean DNA yield obtained from sorted CD4+ and CD8+ cells came to approximately 3.2 ug.

Concerning this clonotype itself: The junction differs from germline at one of its ends, possibly a read error.

Researchers used genomic DNA as the template to profile TCR beta VDJ and CDR3. TCRdb redid the calling of the reads with MiXCR, one entry per CDR3 protein. The data contain approximately 250,000 distinct CDR3 sequences, 70% to 85% of them singletons. CDR3 size: 14 residues. Germline V gene sequence: CDR1 SEHNR, CDR2 FQNEAQ (reference sequence). It was patients with CD8+CD57+ cell expansion by flow cytometry who were chosen for sequencing. V and J are TRBV7-9 and TRBJ2-3; tentatively, D is TRBD2 (7 bases). The specimen was sorted CD4+, CD8+, or CD8+CD57+ T cells (not recorded which) from PBMCs. The clonotype was recovered from a human donor with aplastic anemia. The CDR3 loop is CASSLEGGGTTHSF. DNA for the CDR3: TGTGCCAGCAGCTTAGAGGGGGGGGGAACAACGCACTCATTT.